The 19 T cell receptor beta chains below all came from one sample that was sequenced in a study of blood T cell repertoires in COVID-19. Assay: immunoSEQ multiplex PCR; the TCRdb copy retains only in-frame clones and omits some. The sample has 250,000 to 300,000 clones; 75% to 90% are singletons. Input material: peripheral blood. These receptors came from a woman in her 70s with acute or convalescent COVID-19.

This clone was seen only once. The chain is built from TRBV6-5 and TRBJ2-1, with 7 bases identical to TRBD2. The CDR3 totals 13 residues. V lost 6 bases and J lost 5; bases outside the gene matches: 4. CDR1 and CDR2 from the germline V gene are MNHEY and SVGAGI. This chain's CDR3 is CASRGRGNNEQFF. DNA of the CDR3: TGTGCCAGCAGGGGGCGGGGGAACAATGAGCAGTTCTTC.

This rearrangement joins TRBV18 to TRBJ2-2; D remains ambiguous. Germline V gene sequence: CDR1 KGHSH, CDR2 LQKENI. The CDR3 loop spans 15 amino acids. Trimming shortened V by 2 bases and J by 1 base, and 8 bases separated the two germline ends. For the CDR3, the DNA is TGTGCCAGCTCACCAGTGCAGGTGAACACCGGGGAGCTGTTTTTT. Translation: CASSPVQVNTGELFF.

The J gene is TRBJ2-7, the V gene TRBV5-4; 11 bases are shared with TRBD2. This CDR3 comprises 15 residues. The V gene end was trimmed by 4 bases and the J gene end by 3 bases; junction bases not matched to a gene: 6. Per the germline V gene, CDR1 is SGHNT and CDR2 is YYREEE (reference sequence). For the CDR3, the DNA is TGTGCCAGCAGCAACTTAGCGGGGGGGGGCTACGAGCAGTACTTC. It translates to CASSNLAGGGYEQYF. Supplemented by reference TRBV5-4 and TRBJ2-7, the full variable domain reads ETGVTQSPTHLIKTRGQQVTLRCSSQSGHNTVSWYQQALGQGPQFIFQYYREEENGRGNFPPRFSGLQFPNYSSELNVNALELDDSALYLCASSNLAGGGYEQYFGPGTRLTVT.

The J gene is TRBJ1-4, the V gene TRBV2; no clear D gene. The CDR3 has 15 residues. In germline, CDR1 is SNHLY, CDR2 FYNNEI. V was clipped by 7 bases and J by 0 bases, with 12 bases between them. The CDR3 protein is CASKAGHATNEKLFF. The DNA of the CDR3 is TGTGCCAGCAAGGCGGGCCATGCAACTAATGAAAAACTGTTTTTT. The full variable domain, rest sourced from reference TRBV2 and TRBJ1-4, is EPEVTQTPSHQVTQMGQEVILRCVPISNHLYFYWYRQILGQKVEFLVSFYNNEISEKSEIFDDQFSVERPDGSNFTLKIRSTKLEDSAMYFCASKAGHATNEKLFFGSGTQLSVL.

The chain uses TRBV5-1 and TRBJ1-6; TRBD1 agrees at 11 bases. Germline lookup yields CDR1 SGHRS and CDR2 YFSETQ. J lost 7 bases, V lost 4 bases, and 4 bases had no gene match. This CDR3 contains 15 residues. In DNA, the CDR3 is TGCGCCAGCAGCACCCGGACAGGGGGCAATTCACCCCTCCACTTT. Residues: CASSTRTGGNSPLHF. The whole variable domain, filled in from reference TRBV5-1 and TRBJ1-6, reads KAGVTQTPRYLIKTRGQQVTLSCSPISGHRSVSWYQQTPGQGLQFLFEYFSETQRNKGNFPGRFSGRQFSNSRSEMNVSTLELGDSALYLCASSTRTGGNSPLHFGNGTRLTVT.

The CDR3 DNA reads as TGCGCCAGCAGCCCGGCGACAGGGAACACTGAAGCTTTCTTT. As protein: CASSPATGNTEAFF. This rearrangement joins TRBV4-1 to TRBJ1-1, with D tentatively TRBD1 (6 bases). Germline values: CDR1 MGHRA, CDR2 YSYEKL. The V end was cut by 4 bases, the J end by 1 base, with 10 bases between. The CDR3 is made up of 14 amino acids.

The chain recombines TRBV30 with TRBJ2-7; 7 bases are a match to TRBD1. V gave up 1 base and J gave up 6 bases; unmatched junction bases: 12. The CDR3 length is 15 residues. The germline V gene encodes CDR1 GTSNPN and CDR2 SVGIG (reference sequence). The CDR3 here is CAWSAQPTGLLEQYF. CDR3 bases: TGTGCCTGGAGTGCCCAGCCGACAGGGTTACTCGAGCAGTACTTC.

The chain joins TRBV11-1 to TRBJ1-2; weak D call: TRBD1 (5 bases). V lost 4 bases to trimming and J lost 7 bases, with 19 bases between them. Germline V lookup: CDR1 SGHAT, CDR2 FQDESV (reference sequence). The CDR3 totals 15 residues. The CDR3 sequence: CASSSATGRAGGYTF. As DNA, the CDR3 is TGTGCCAGCAGCTCCGCGACCGGCAGGGCAGGTGGCTACACCTTC.

The J gene is TRBJ1-1, the V gene TRBV5-1; D unclear. Per the germline V gene, CDR1 is SGHRS and CDR2 is YFSETQ. Trimming cost V 1 base and J 2 bases, with 12 bases left between them. The CDR3 is made up of 15 amino acids. CDR3 sequence (DNA): TGCGCCAGCAGCTTGTCGGCGGGAGTAAACACTGAAGCTTTCTTT. Amino acids: CASSLSAGVNTEAFF.

The rearrangement joins TRBV13 to TRBJ2-2; 7 positions match TRBD1. V was pared by 2 bases and J by 1 base, with 7 bases of the junction left unmatched. CDR1 and CDR2 from the germline V gene are PRHDT and FYEKMQ (reference sequence). CDR3 length equals 17 residues. The CDR3 loop is CASSLRDRGKNTGELFF. The CDR3 DNA is TGTGCCAGCAGCTTAAGGGACAGAGGAAAGAACACCGGGGAGCTGTTTTTT.

This chain links TRBV7-9 with TRBJ2-2; possibly TRBD1 for D (6 bases). Germline CDR1 and CDR2: SEHNR and FQNEAQ (reference sequence). The CDR3 is made up of 14 amino acids. CDR3 sequence (DNA): TGTGTCCTATCAGGGGTCCTGAACACCGGGGAGCTGTTTTTT. Its protein is CVLSGVLNTGELFF.

The V gene is TRBV4-1, the J gene TRBJ2-7; 7 bases map to TRBD1. This CDR3 spans 13 amino acids. The germline V gene encodes CDR1 MGHRA and CDR2 YSYEKL. Trimming cost V 4 bases and J 1 base; bases outside gene matches: 1. The chain's CDR3 is CASSRTGSYEQYF. The CDR3 DNA follows: TGCGCCAGCAGCCGGACAGGATCCTACGAGCAGTACTTC.

This sequence joins TRBV10-3 and TRBJ2-1; no clear D gene. The germline V gene encodes CDR1 ENHRY and CDR2 SYGVKD. This CDR3 contains 13 residues. The V and J ends lost 2 bases and 13 bases respectively, with 15 bases between them. The CDR3 bases are TGTGCCATCAGTGAGCTGAGAGGCCACCATCAGTTCTTC. Translating it yields CAISELRGHHQFF.

The chain links TRBV27 to TRBJ2-7; 10 nucleotides match TRBD1. The CDR3 totals 16 residues. The V gene's germline CDR1 is MNHEY and CDR2 SMNVEV (reference sequence). The J segment lost 4 bases and the V segment lost 5 bases, leaving 11 bases of the junction unmatched. CDR3 sequence reads: CASSLRSGTGAYEQYF. CDR3 nucleotides: TGTGCCAGCAGTCTCCGCAGCGGGACAGGGGCTTACGAGCAGTACTTC.

In its sample, this clone was seen once. This sequence joins TRBV5-5 and TRBJ1-3; no definite D call. This CDR3 spans 16 amino acids. V was clipped by 2 bases and J by 0 bases, with 12 bases between them. The germline gives CDR1 SGHKS, CDR2 YYEKEE (reference sequence). The CDR3 DNA reads as TGTGCCAGCAGCTTTCAGCTGACAACCTCTGGAAACACCATATATTTT. Translation gives CASSFQLTTSGNTIYF.

This clone was seen more than once but under ten times. The CDR3 nucleotides are TGTGCCACCAGCAGAGCGGGGTTGGAGTATGGCTACACCTTC. Translated: CATSRAGLEYGYTF. The rearrangement links TRBV15 to TRBJ1-2; no clear D. Germline loops: CDR1 LNHNV, CDR2 YYDKDF (reference sequence). The CDR3 sequence is 14 residues long. Trimming pared 1 base from V and 5 bases from J, leaving 11 bases between.

The rearrangement joins TRBV10-3 to TRBJ1-5; 7 nucleotides match TRBD1. Germline V gives CDR1 ENHRY, CDR2 SYGVKD. The CDR3 has 16 amino acids. The junction had 6 bases not matched to a gene; V was cut back by 3 bases and J by 1 base. CDR3 amino acids: CAISDAGGSSNQPQHF. CDR3 in DNA: TGTGCCATCAGTGACGCAGGGGGATCAAGCAATCAGCCCCAGCATTTT.

The rearrangement joins TRBV7-9 to TRBJ2-1; 10 bases align to TRBD2. The CDR3 contains 16 residues. Germline CDR1 SEHNR, CDR2 FQNEAQ (reference sequence). The ends lost 5 bases at V and 8 bases at J; junction bases unmatched: 12. CDR3 DNA: TGTGCCAGCAGCCCTCAAGCGGGGGGGCCTGTTGATGAGCAGTTCTTC. As protein: CASSPQAGGPVDEQFF.

This rearrangement joins TRBV5-4 to TRBJ1-2, with unresolved D. Trimming took 0 bases from V and 7 from J, leaving 7 bases between them. The CDR3 has 12 amino acids. Germline lookup yields CDR1 SGHNT and CDR2 YYREEE (reference sequence). Here the CDR3 reads CASSLGEAGYTF. Written as DNA, the CDR3 is TGTGCCAGCAGCTTGGGGGAGGCTGGCTACACCTTC.